Presented here are 15 T cell receptor beta chains from one specimen sequenced in a study of Graves' ophthalmopathy and Graves' hyperthyroidism. TCR beta CDR3 amplification used RNA transcripts. The first-round RT-PCR employed HTBI primers together with the Qiagen OneStep RT-PCR kit. A multiplex PCR was then performed as the second round. In TCRdb, the multiplex PCR reads were re-called with MiXCR into one record per CDR3 protein. The sample shows more than 1,000,000 distinct CDR3 sequences, about 38% of them seen only once. Sequencing was carried out using peripheral blood or thyroid tissue (not recorded which). The receptors originated from an adult man with Graves' hyperthyroidism.

On this clonotype: A much larger clone lies one base from this, so it may be a read error. The CDR3 DNA reads TGTACCAGCAGCCCCCCGGACAGGAGCGCTGAAGCTTTCTTT. Amino acids: CTSSPPDRSAEAFF. V is TRBV11-2 and J is TRBJ1-1; TRBD1 aligns across 7 bases. The CDR3 spans 14 residues. Germline CDR1 is SGHAT and CDR2 is FQNNGV.

The J gene is TRBJ1-6, the V gene TRBV7-6; D call uncertain. The V end lost 1 base, the J end lost 11 bases, and 6 bases lay between the germline ends. The length of the CDR3 is 12 residues. CDR1 SGHVS and CDR2 FNYEAQ come from the germline V gene. DNA for the CDR3: TGTGCCAGCAGCTTAGAGCGGACACCCCTCCACTTT. Protein product: CASSLERTPLHF.

The rearrangement links TRBV11-1 to TRBJ1-1; D is unclear. The CDR3 is 12 amino acids. V was cut by 4 bases and J by 4 bases, with 7 bases left in between. Looked up from germline, CDR1 is SGHAT and CDR2 is FQDESV (reference sequence). The CDR3 is CASSSRTTEAFF. CDR3 in DNA: TGTGCCAGCAGCTCCAGGACCACTGAAGCTTTCTTT.

This chain connects TRBV12-3 or TRBV12-4 to TRBJ1-1; D gene uncertain. This CDR3 is 13 amino acids long. Trimming cost V 6 bases and J 8 bases, with 16 bases left between them. The CDR3: CASSLSAGSEAFF. The CDR3 DNA reads TGTGCCAGCAGCCTCTCGGCTGGTAGCGAAGCTTTCTTT.

There are many counts of this clonotype. This chain uses TRBV12-3 or TRBV12-4 with TRBJ2-5; 9 nucleotides line up with TRBD1. The ends lost 6 bases at V and 5 bases at J; junction bases unmatched: 10. The CDR3 consists of 15 residues. In DNA form, the CDR3 reads TGTGCCAGCAGCGGAACGGGACAGGGTTCGGAGACCCAGTACTTC. Translating it yields CASSGTGQGSETQYF.

This clonotype was counted at least ten times. The chain has TRBV7-3 and TRBJ2-7; D unclear. The CDR3 covers 16 residues. Germline V gene sequence: CDR1 SGHTA, CDR2 FQGTGA. V gave up 1 base and J gave up 2 bases, with 15 bases separating them. The CDR3 spells CASSLIYLAEAYEQYF. The CDR3 DNA reads TGTGCCAGCAGCTTAATCTACCTTGCGGAAGCCTACGAGCAGTACTTC.

This clonotype was seen at least ten times. The chain employs TRBV10-3 and TRBJ1-4; 11 bases match TRBD1. V shed 5 bases, J shed 8 bases, and the junction held 7 bases outside the gene matches. Germline CDR1 ENHRY, CDR2 SYGVKD. The CDR3 covers 15 residues. The DNA of the CDR3 is TGTGCCATCAGTACCACCGGGACAGGGGGAGAAAAACTGTTTTTT. Its protein is CAISTTGTGGEKLFF.

This clonotype was seen at least ten times. The chain uses TRBV7-9 and TRBJ1-1; the match to TRBD1 covers 7 bases. The V segment lost 1 base and the J segment 8 bases; nucleotides outside the gene matches: 7. Germline loops: CDR1 SEHNR, CDR2 FQNEAQ (reference sequence). CDR3 length: 14 amino acids. The chain's CDR3 is CASSLDGTASEAFF. CDR3 nucleotide sequence: TGTGCCAGCAGCTTAGACGGGACAGCGAGCGAAGCTTTCTTT. Using reference TRBV7-9 and TRBJ1-1 for the parts outside the CDR3, the full variable domain is DTGVSQNPRHKITKRGQNVTFRCDPISEHNRLYWYRQTLGQGPEFLTYFQNEAQLEKSRLLSDRFSAERPKGSFSTLEIQRTEQGDSAMYLCASSLDGTASEAFFGQGTRLTVV.

This clonotype was seen repeatedly, ten times or more. This sequence joins TRBV11-2 and TRBJ1-3; unclear D gene. Trimming stripped 1 base from V and 0 bases from J, with 7 bases between. Germline V gives CDR1 SGHAT, CDR2 FQNNGV. The CDR3 contains 15 residues. For the CDR3, the DNA is TGTGCCAGCAGCTTAGGACTGATCTCTGGAAACACCATATATTTT. As protein: CASSLGLISGNTIYF.

This clonotype was picked up many times. This chain joins TRBV9 and TRBJ2-5; tentatively, D is TRBD2 (6 bases). Germline V gene lookup returns CDR1 SGDLS and CDR2 YYNGEE. The V end was cut by 1 base, the J end by 5 bases, with 12 bases between. This CDR3 has 14 residues. The CDR3 loop reads CASSVTSRGETQYF. The CDR3 nucleotides read TGTGCCAGCAGCGTAACTTCCCGGGGGGAGACCCAGTACTTC.

About this clonotype itself: A single base separates this from a much larger clone, so it may be a read error. The chain carries TRBV5-1 and TRBJ1-1, with D maybe TRBD1 (6 bases). The CDR3 length is 14 residues. From germline, CDR1 is SGHRS and CDR2 YFSETQ. The DNA of the CDR3 is TGTGCCGGCAGCTTTAAAACAGGGAGGGGTGAAGCTTTCTTT. Translating gives CAGSFKTGRGEAFF. The variable domain in full, completed from reference TRBV5-1 and TRBJ1-1, reads KAGVTQTPRYLIKTRGQQVTLSCSPISGHRSVSWYQQTPGQGLQFLFEYFSETQRNKGNFPGRFSGRQFSNSRSEMNVSTLELGDSALYLCAGSFKTGRGEAFFGQGTRLTVV.

V gene TRBV5-4 combines with J gene TRBJ2-2, with TRBD1 matching 8 bases. After removal of 5 bases from V and 3 bases from J, the junction contained 6 bases not matched to a gene. The CDR3 extends over 15 amino acids. Per germline, CDR1 SGHNT and CDR2 YYREEE (reference sequence). The CDR3 loop is CASRPGQGDTGELFF. Here the CDR3 DNA reads TGTGCCAGCAGACCTGGACAGGGAGACACCGGGGAGCTGTTTTTT.

V is TRBV3-1 and J is TRBJ2-2; D remains ambiguous. CDR3 size: 15 residues. CDR1 and CDR2 from the germline V gene are LGHDT and YNNKEL (reference sequence). V gave up 2 bases and J gave up 3 bases, with 10 bases separating them. In nucleotides, the CDR3 is TGTGCCAGCAGCCAAATTTACCGGGACACCGGGGAGCTGTTTTTT. Encoded protein: CASSQIYRDTGELFF.

This clonotype was counted ten times or more. The chain combines TRBV7-9 with TRBJ1-6, with 10 bases fitting TRBD1. Germline CDR1 and CDR2: SEHNR and FQNEAQ (reference sequence). CDR3 length equals 16 residues. The J segment lost 8 bases and the V segment lost 4 bases, leaving 8 bases of the junction unmatched. CDR3 residues: CASSSQTGGLDSPLHF. In DNA, the CDR3 is TGTGCCAGCAGCTCGCAGACAGGGGGCTTGGATTCACCCCTCCACTTT.

In its sample, this clonotype was seen once. The genes are TRBV25-1 and TRBJ2-2, with TRBD1 matching 10 bases. The V gene's germline CDR1 is MGHDK and CDR2 SYGVNS. V gave up 3 bases and J gave up 3 bases; unmatched junction bases: 7. CDR3 length: 17 residues. DNA for the CDR3: TGTGCCAGCAGTGAGCTTGCCGGGACAGGGGACACCGGGGAGCTGTTTTTT. It specifies CASSELAGTGDTGELFF.